The sequence of this T cell receptor beta chain was determined in a study of cytomegalovirus exposure and HLA in healthy donors. The overall study: The same platform was used for the roughly 120 validation repertoires as for the approximately 610 first-cohort repertoires, as reported in a later analysis.

Produced via immunoSEQ multiplex PCR; TCRdb's table is partial and in-frame only. The sample lists some 250,000 clones; around 86% were seen once. This CDR3 has 17 amino acids. Germline CDR1 is LNHDA and CDR2 is SQIVND (reference sequence). With 0 bases removed from V and 2 bases from J, the gap between germline ends came to 15 bases. The sequenced material came from PBMCs. The TCR was taken from a woman in her twenties or thirties in good health and CMV-seropositive. The chain links TRBV19 to TRBJ2-3, with unresolved D. CDR3 DNA sequence: TGTGCCAGTAGTATAGAGTTTTCCGGTATCAACACAGATACGCAGTATTTT. This codes for CASSIEFSGINTDTQYF.